This T cell receptor (beta chain) came from a study of T cell repertoires in cytomegalovirus infection. Turning to the study itself: Indicated by public TCR beta signatures were CMV infection and matching HLA type. Broader study findings: Identification of carriers of CMV plus the relevant HLA was performed using cumulative public TCR beta family frequency. Dominating the ex vivo response were HLA-C-restricted CMV-specific TCR beta clonotypes.

There are 16 residues in the CDR3. The V and J ends lost 4 bases and 0 bases respectively, with 17 bases between them. Germline CDR1 reads SGDLS; CDR2 reads YYNGEE. TCRdb used MiXCR to reprocess the reads, holding one entry per CDR3 protein. The sample consists of fewer than 250,000 distinct CDR3 sequences, approximately 24% of them appearing once. Points on this clonotype: Its antigen is still unknown.

The material sequenced was CD8+ T cells from PBMCs. This clonotype originated in a human donor in good health (CMV status not recorded). Some clones in this sample may be carry-over from other donors' samples. This chain uses TRBV9 with TRBJ2-7; D is possibly TRBD1 (5 bases). This CDR3 reads CASSPRQSLDSYEQYF. The CDR3 nucleotides read TGTGCCAGCAGCCCGAGACAGTCCCTGGACTCCTACGAGCAGTACTTC.